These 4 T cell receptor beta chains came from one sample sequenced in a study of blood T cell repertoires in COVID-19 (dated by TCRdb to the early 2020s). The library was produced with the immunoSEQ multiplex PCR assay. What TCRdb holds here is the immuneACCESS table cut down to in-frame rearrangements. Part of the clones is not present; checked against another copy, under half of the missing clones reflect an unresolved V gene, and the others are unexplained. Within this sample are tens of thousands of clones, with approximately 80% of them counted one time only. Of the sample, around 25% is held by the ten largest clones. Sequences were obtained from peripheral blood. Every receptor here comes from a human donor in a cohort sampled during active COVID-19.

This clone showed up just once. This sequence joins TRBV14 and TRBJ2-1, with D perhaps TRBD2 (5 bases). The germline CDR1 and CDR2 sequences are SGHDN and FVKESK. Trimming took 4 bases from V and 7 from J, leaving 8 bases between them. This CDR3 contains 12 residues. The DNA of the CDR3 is TGTGCCAGCAGCCGGAGGCCGAATGAGCAGTTCTTC. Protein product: CASSRRPNEQFF.

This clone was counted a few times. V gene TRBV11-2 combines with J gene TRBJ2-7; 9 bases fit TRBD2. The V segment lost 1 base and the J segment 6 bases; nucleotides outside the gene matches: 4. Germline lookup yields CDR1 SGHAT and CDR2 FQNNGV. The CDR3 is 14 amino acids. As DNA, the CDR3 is TGTGCCAGCAGCTTAGGCCTAGCGGGAAGCGAGCAGTACTTC. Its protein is CASSLGLAGSEQYF.

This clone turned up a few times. The chain's CDR3 is CASSGGQGNQPQHF. CDR3 nucleotides: TGTGCCAGCAGTGGCGGACAGGGCAATCAGCCCCAGCATTTT. J is TRBJ1-5 and V is TRBV2; 7 bases are shared with TRBD1. Germline CDR1 and CDR2: SNHLY and FYNNEI. J was trimmed by 2 bases and V by 4 bases; bases with no gene match: 2. CDR3 size: 14 residues.

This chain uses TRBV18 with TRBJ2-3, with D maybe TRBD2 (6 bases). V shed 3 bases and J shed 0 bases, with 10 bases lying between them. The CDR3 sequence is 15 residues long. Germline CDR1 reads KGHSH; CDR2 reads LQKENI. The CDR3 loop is CASSPGSPSTDTQYF. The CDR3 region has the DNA TGTGCCAGCTCACCCGGGAGCCCGAGCACAGATACGCAGTATTTT.